Given below is one T cell receptor (beta chain) in context. What it binds is unknown. The table came from immunoSEQ multiplex PCR; TCRdb's copy has only in-frame clones and leaves some out. The table has some 150,000 clones, 80% to 95% seen once. This entry belongs to a study of T cell responses to AZD1222 COVID-19 vaccine. Study observations and caveats: A mostly white British donor set with more females was recruited, and clonal diversity was possibly underestimated. The study identified only a handful of AZD1222 recipients as seropositive at baseline. Repertoire samples came only from after the peak T cell response.

The germline CDR1 and CDR2 sequences are MNHEY and SMNVEV (reference sequence). This CDR3 contains 12 residues. Trimming at V came to 6 bases and at J to 8 bases, leaving 4 bases not matched to a gene. Sample: peripheral blood, taken 28 days after the second AZD1222 dose. This clonotype was obtained from an adult who received the AZD1222 COVID-19 vaccine. The rearrangement joins TRBV27 to TRBJ1-2, with 9 bases aligning to TRBD1. The CDR3 DNA sequence: TGTGCCAGCAGATTAGGGACAGGGGGCTACACCTTC. Translating gives CASRLGTGGYTF.